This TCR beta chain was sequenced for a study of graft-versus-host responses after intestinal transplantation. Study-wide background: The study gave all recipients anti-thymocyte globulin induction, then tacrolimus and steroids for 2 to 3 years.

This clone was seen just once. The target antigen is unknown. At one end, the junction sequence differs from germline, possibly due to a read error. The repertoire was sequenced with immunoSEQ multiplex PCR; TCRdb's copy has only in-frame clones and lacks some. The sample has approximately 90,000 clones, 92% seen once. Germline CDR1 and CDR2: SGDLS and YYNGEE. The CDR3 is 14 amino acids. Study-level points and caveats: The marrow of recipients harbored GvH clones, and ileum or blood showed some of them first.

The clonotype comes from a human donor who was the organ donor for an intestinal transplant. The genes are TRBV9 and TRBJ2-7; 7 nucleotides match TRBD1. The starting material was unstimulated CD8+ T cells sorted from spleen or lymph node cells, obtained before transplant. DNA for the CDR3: TGTGCCAGCAGCGCCACGGGACAGACCTACGAGCGGTACTTC. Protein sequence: CASSATGQTYERYF.